This TCR beta chain originates from a study of technical replicates of blood from a few donors. The ends were cut back, 3 bases at V and 6 bases at J, with 8 bases in the middle. The germline gives CDR1 SNHLY, CDR2 FYNNEI. The length of the CDR3 is 12 residues. Data came from immunoSEQ multiplex PCR; TCRdb stores just in-frame clones and leaves some out. The table lists tens of thousands of clones, 95% of them singletons. Sequencing used T cells isolated from PBMCs. The receptor's source is a human donor in good health. The chain couples TRBV2 to TRBJ1-2, with no clear D. The DNA for the CDR3 is TGTGCCAGCAGTGAGAAGGAGGATGGCTACACCTTC. Translation gives CASSEKEDGYTF. Full variable domain (rest looked up from reference TRBV2 and TRBJ1-2): EPEVTQTPSHQVTQMGQEVILRCVPISNHLYFYWYRQILGQKVEFLVSFYNNEISEKSEIFDDQFSVERPDGSNFTLKIRSTKLEDSAMYFCASSEKEDGYTFGSGTRLTVV.